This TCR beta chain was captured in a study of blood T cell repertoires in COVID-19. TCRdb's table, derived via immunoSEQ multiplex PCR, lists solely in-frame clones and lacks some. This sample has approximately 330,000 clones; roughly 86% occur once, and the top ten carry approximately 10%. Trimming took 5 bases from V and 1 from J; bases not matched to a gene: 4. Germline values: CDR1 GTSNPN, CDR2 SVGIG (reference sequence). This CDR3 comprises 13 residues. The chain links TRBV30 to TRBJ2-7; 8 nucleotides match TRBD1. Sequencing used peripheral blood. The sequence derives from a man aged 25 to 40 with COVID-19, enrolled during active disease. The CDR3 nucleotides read TGTGCCTGGGACAGGGGCCCATCCTACGAGCAGTACTTC. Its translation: CAWDRGPSYEQYF.